A single sample gave rise to the 20 T cell receptor beta chains below, sequenced in a study of cytomegalovirus exposure and HLA in healthy donors. PCR primers comprised 60 Vbeta and 13 Jbeta primers. TCRdb's table, derived via immunoSEQ multiplex PCR, lists solely in-frame clones and lacks some. The data show approximately 100,000 clones, about 83% seen once. The sequenced sample was PBMCs. The receptor set was obtained from a female donor in good health and CMV-seropositive.

This clone has only one observation. The rearrangement joins TRBV30 to TRBJ2-4; 8 positions agree with TRBD2. Losses at the gene ends were 2 bases for V and 0 bases for J; bases not matched to a gene: 6. The CDR3 is 16 amino acids. Germline V gives CDR1 GTSNPN, CDR2 SVGIG (reference sequence). The CDR3 reads CAWSFVGRGAKNIQYF. For the CDR3, the DNA is TGTGCCTGGAGTTTTGTCGGGAGGGGAGCCAAAAACATTCAGTACTTC. Looking up the rest from reference TRBV30 and TRBJ2-4 gives the full variable domain: SQTIHQWPATLVQPVGSPLSLECTVEGTSNPNLYWYRQAAGRGLQLLFYSVGIGQISSEVPQNLSASRPQDRQFILSSKKLLLSDSGFYLCAWSFVGRGAKNIQYFGAGTRLSVL.

This clone was recorded a few times. The gene calls are TRBV29-1 and TRBJ2-2, with 8 bases matching TRBD2. The CDR3 runs 15 residues. CDR1 and CDR2 from the germline V gene are SQVTM and ANQGSEA. Losses at the gene ends were 5 bases for V and 1 base for J; bases not matched to a gene: 6. The CDR3, as DNA: TGCAGCGTTTCAGCGGGGGCCCTGAACACCGGGGAGCTGTTTTTT. Translating gives CSVSAGALNTGELFF.

The V call is TRBV6-1, the J call TRBJ1-3, with D perhaps matching TRBD1 (5 bases). Trimming cost V 3 bases and J 0 bases, with 12 bases left between them. This CDR3 region has 16 residues. CDR1 MNHNS and CDR2 SASEGT come from the germline V gene. CDR3 coding DNA: TGTGCCAGCAGTGACGAGCTCGGGGGCTCTGGAAACACCATATATTTT. It codes for CASSDELGGSGNTIYF.

V gene TRBV28 combines with J gene TRBJ2-7, with 10 bases identical to TRBD2. The germline V gene encodes CDR1 MDHEN and CDR2 SYDVKM. The CDR3 sequence is 14 residues long. Trimming took 6 bases from V and 7 from J; bases not matched to a gene: 9. CDR3 amino acids: CASRLLAGQAEQYF. The DNA of the CDR3 is TGTGCCAGCAGATTACTAGCGGGACAAGCAGAGCAGTACTTC.

The rearrangement uses TRBV7-9 and TRBJ1-1; 9 bases align to TRBD1. The CDR3 has 14 amino acids. V lost 0 bases and J lost 9; bases outside the gene matches: 5. CDR1 and CDR2 from the germline V gene are SEHNR and FQNEAQ (reference sequence). The CDR3 loop is CASSLARGQGKAFF. The CDR3, as DNA: TGTGCCAGCAGCTTAGCGCGGGGACAGGGTAAAGCTTTCTTT. Variable domain in full (rest from reference TRBV7-9 and TRBJ1-1): DTGVSQNPRHKITKRGQNVTFRCDPISEHNRLYWYRQTLGQGPEFLTYFQNEAQLEKSRLLSDRFSAERPKGSFSTLEIQRTEQGDSAMYLCASSLARGQGKAFFGQGTRLTVV.

The chain has TRBV7-9 and TRBJ2-7, with TRBD1 as a possible D gene (6 bases). The V end was cut by 3 bases, the J end by 1 base, with 13 bases between. CDR1 and CDR2 from the germline V gene are SEHNR and FQNEAQ (reference sequence). The CDR3 spans 15 residues. The CDR3 DNA follows: TGTGCCAGCAGCTTGAGGACAGCCTTATCCTACGAGCAGTACTTC. It encodes CASSLRTALSYEQYF.

Only a few counts were recorded for this clone. The chain employs TRBV7-9 and TRBJ2-7; 10 bases are shared with TRBD2. CDR1 and CDR2 (germline): SEHNR, FQNEAQ (reference sequence). With 2 bases clipped from V and 5 bases from J, the junction kept 9 bases outside the gene matches. The CDR3 spans 16 residues. Written as DNA, the CDR3 is TGTGCCAGCAGCTTAAATCCGCTAGCGGGAGCCCACGAGCAGTACTTC. Protein product: CASSLNPLAGAHEQYF.

The chain employs TRBV5-4 and TRBJ2-3; 7 bases agree with TRBD2. The germline V gene encodes CDR1 SGHNT and CDR2 YYREEE (reference sequence). The ends lost 4 bases at V and 2 bases at J; junction bases unmatched: 4. The CDR3 loop spans 14 amino acids. Here the CDR3 reads CASSQGLPTDTQYF. CDR3 DNA sequence: TGTGCCAGCAGCCAGGGACTACCCACAGATACGCAGTATTTT. The full variable domain, rest sourced from reference TRBV5-4 and TRBJ2-3, is ETGVTQSPTHLIKTRGQQVTLRCSSQSGHNTVSWYQQALGQGPQFIFQYYREEENGRGNFPPRFSGLQFPNYSSELNVNALELDDSALYLCASSQGLPTDTQYFGPGTRLTVL.

The gene calls are TRBV7-6 and TRBJ2-3; 7 bases fit TRBD1. This CDR3 is built from 17 residues. The V gene end was trimmed by 4 bases and the J gene end by 1 base; junction bases not matched to a gene: 11. In germline, CDR1 is SGHVS, CDR2 FNYEAQ. CDR3 residues: CASSYQQGSFRTDTQYF. CDR3 nucleotide sequence: TGTGCCAGCAGCTATCAACAGGGGTCCTTCCGCACAGATACGCAGTATTTT. The complete variable domain, with remaining parts taken from reference TRBV7-6 and TRBJ2-3, reads GAGVSQSPRYKVTKRGQDVALRCDPISGHVSLYWYRQALGQGPEFLTYFNYEAQQDKSGLPNDRFSAERPEGSISTLTIQRTEQRDSAMYRCASSYQQGSFRTDTQYFGPGTRLTVL.

V gene TRBV6-5 combines with J gene TRBJ2-3, with 7 bases identical to TRBD2. V dropped 2 bases and J dropped 3; count of bases not matched to a gene: 8. Germline V gene lookup returns CDR1 MNHEY and CDR2 SVGAGI. The CDR3 spans 16 residues. The CDR3 loop is CASSYGTGGITDTQYF. The CDR3 DNA sequence: TGTGCCAGCAGTTACGGGACGGGAGGTATAACAGATACGCAGTATTTT.

This clone was detected once. This chain joins TRBV7-3 and TRBJ2-7; 8 nucleotides match TRBD1. CDR1 is SGHTA, CDR2 FQGTGA, per germline. This CDR3 is built from 14 residues. After removal of 0 bases from V and 7 bases from J, the junction contained 5 bases not matched to a gene. The CDR3 coding sequence is TGTGCCAGCAGCTTAACTCAGGGGGCACGGGAGCAGTACTTC. Its translation: CASSLTQGAREQYF.

The chain has TRBV30 and TRBJ2-7; tentative D call: TRBD2 (5 bases). Trimming removed 0 bases at V and 1 base at J, with 10 bases between. The germline CDR1 and CDR2 sequences are GTSNPN and SVGIG (reference sequence). The CDR3 sequence is 14 residues long. The CDR3 DNA reads TGTGCCTGGAGTGTACCTCCGGGGTCCTACGAGCAGTACTTC. It translates to CAWSVPPGSYEQYF.

The chain recombines TRBV9 with TRBJ1-1, with D possibly matching TRBD1 (6 bases). Trimming took off 0 bases at V and 8 bases at J, with 14 bases between the two ends. CDR1 and CDR2 from the germline V gene are SGDLS and YYNGEE. CDR3 length: 14 residues. In DNA form, the CDR3 reads TGTGCCAGCAGCGTAGGGGGGCAGAGTAAAGAAGCTTTCTTT. The encoded protein is CASSVGGQSKEAFF.

The chain couples TRBV30 to TRBJ1-2; D is uncertain. The ends were cut back, 4 bases at V and 1 base at J, with 13 bases in the middle. The CDR3 totals 14 residues. Germline CDR1 is GTSNPN and CDR2 is SVGIG (reference sequence). CDR3 amino acids: CAWTTVPFNYGYTF. In DNA form, the CDR3 reads TGTGCCTGGACAACAGTCCCCTTTAACTATGGCTACACCTTC. The variable domain in full, completed from reference TRBV30 and TRBJ1-2, reads SQTIHQWPATLVQPVGSPLSLECTVEGTSNPNLYWYRQAAGRGLQLLFYSVGIGQISSEVPQNLSASRPQDRQFILSSKKLLLSDSGFYLCAWTTVPFNYGYTFGSGTRLTVV.

This chain connects TRBV28 to TRBJ2-2; the D gene is possibly TRBD1 (6 bases). Trimming shortened V by 6 bases and J by 5 bases, and 16 bases separated the two germline ends. This CDR3 has 15 residues. CDR1 and CDR2 from the germline V gene are MDHEN and SYDVKM. CDR3 sequence reads: CASSGPRGSTGELFF. The CDR3 DNA is TGTGCCAGCAGCGGCCCTAGGGGGTCAACCGGGGAGCTGTTTTTT.

The chain recombines TRBV6-5 with TRBJ1-1, with 8 bases identical to TRBD1. Germline V gives CDR1 MNHEY, CDR2 SVGAGI. The CDR3 has 15 amino acids. V gave up 6 bases and J gave up 4 bases; unmatched junction bases: 10. The CDR3: CASRADRAQGTEAFF. As DNA, the CDR3 is TGTGCCAGCAGGGCGGACAGGGCACAGGGCACTGAAGCTTTCTTT.

The V gene is TRBV4-1, the J gene TRBJ1-2; 8 bases line up with TRBD1. Germline trimming cut 0 bases from V and 4 bases from J; bases unmatched to any gene: 10. The germline V gene encodes CDR1 MGHRA and CDR2 YSYEKL. The CDR3 sequence is 17 residues long. The CDR3 loop is CASSQDVGDRTRYGYTF. CDR3 sequence (DNA): TGCGCCAGCAGCCAAGATGTGGGGGACAGGACGCGCTATGGCTACACCTTC.

This clone was detected only once. The J gene is TRBJ1-1, the V gene TRBV18; TRBD1 matches 11 bases. The CDR3 loop spans 16 amino acids. V shed 2 bases and J 0 bases; nucleotides not matched to a gene: 2. The germline V gene has CDR1 KGHSH and CDR2 LQKENI. The CDR3 DNA reads TGTGCCAGCTCACCAGGGACAGGGGGTCTGAACACTGAAGCTTTCTTT. Translation: CASSPGTGGLNTEAFF.

In its sample, this clone was seen once. This chain connects TRBV29-1 to TRBJ1-1; D might be TRBD1 (6 bases). From germline, CDR1 is SQVTM and CDR2 ANQGSEA. This CDR3 is 11 amino acids long. The CDR3 sequence is CMTLTGYEAFF. The CDR3 DNA follows: TGCATGACCCTGACAGGCTATGAAGCTTTCTTT.

The chain couples TRBV28 to TRBJ2-5, with TRBD2 identical over 7 bases. The J call may be wrong; the DNA end is better matched by TRBJ2-7. Germline-derived CDR1 and CDR2 are MDHEN and SYDVKM. This CDR3 spans 15 amino acids. The CDR3 spells CASSSQAGSSYEQYF. DNA for the CDR3: TGTGCCAGCAGTTCCCAAGCGGGATCCTCCTACGAGCAGTACTTC.